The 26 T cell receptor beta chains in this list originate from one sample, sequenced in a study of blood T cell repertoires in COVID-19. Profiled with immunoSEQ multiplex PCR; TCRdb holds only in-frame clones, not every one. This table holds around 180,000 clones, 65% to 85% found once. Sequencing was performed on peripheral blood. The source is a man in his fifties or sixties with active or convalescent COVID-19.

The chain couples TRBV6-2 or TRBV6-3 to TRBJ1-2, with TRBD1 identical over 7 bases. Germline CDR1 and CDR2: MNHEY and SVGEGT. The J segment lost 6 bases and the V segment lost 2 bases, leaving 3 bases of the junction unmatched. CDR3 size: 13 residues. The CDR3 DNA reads TGTGCCAGCAGTTACGATACAGGGGATGGCTACACCTTC. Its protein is CASSYDTGDGYTF.

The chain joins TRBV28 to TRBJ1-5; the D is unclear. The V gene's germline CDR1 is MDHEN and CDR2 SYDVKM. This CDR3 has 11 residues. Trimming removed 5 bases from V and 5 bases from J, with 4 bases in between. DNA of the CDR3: TGTGCCAGCAGTCTCGATCAGCCCCAGCATTTT. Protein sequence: CASSLDQPQHF.

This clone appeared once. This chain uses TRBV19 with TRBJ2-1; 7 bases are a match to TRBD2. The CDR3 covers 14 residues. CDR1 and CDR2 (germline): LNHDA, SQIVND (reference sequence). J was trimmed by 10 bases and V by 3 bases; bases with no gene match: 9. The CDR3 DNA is TGTGCCAGTAGTATGGCCCCTAGCGGTACGGAGCAGTTCTTC. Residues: CASSMAPSGTEQFF.

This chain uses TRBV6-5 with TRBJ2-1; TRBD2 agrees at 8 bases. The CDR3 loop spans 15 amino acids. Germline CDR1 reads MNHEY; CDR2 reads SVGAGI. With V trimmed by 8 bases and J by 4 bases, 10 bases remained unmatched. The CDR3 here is CASRSSGSSYNEQFF. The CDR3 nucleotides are TGTGCCAGCCGTTCCAGCGGGAGTTCATACAATGAGCAGTTCTTC.

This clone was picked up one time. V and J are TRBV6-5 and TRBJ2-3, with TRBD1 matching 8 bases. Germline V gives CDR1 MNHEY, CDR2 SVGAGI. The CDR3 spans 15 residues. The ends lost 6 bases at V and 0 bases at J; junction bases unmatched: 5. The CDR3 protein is CASRGGTGSTDTQYF. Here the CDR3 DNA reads TGTGCCAGCAGGGGCGGGACAGGAAGCACAGATACGCAGTATTTT.

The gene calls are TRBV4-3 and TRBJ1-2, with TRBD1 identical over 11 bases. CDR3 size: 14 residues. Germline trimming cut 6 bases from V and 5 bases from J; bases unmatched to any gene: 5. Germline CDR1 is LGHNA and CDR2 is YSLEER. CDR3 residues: CASSGTGGLYGYTF. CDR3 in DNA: TGCGCCAGCAGTGGGACAGGGGGATTGTATGGCTACACCTTC.

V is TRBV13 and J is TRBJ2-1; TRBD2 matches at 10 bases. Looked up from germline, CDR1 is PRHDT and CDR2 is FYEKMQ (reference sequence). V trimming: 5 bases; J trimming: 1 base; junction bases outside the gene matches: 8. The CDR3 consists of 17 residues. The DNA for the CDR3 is TGTGCCAGCAGCCTACTAGCGGGGTCGTTTTCCTACAATGAGCAGTTCTTC. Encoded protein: CASSLLAGSFSYNEQFF.

The CDR3 protein is CASSQGIGGSRFEQYF. Here the CDR3 DNA reads TGTGCCAGCAGCCAAGGAATCGGCGGGAGTAGGTTCGAGCAGTACTTC. V gene TRBV3-1 (or the pseudogene TRBV3-2) combines with J gene TRBJ2-7, with 7 bases that match TRBD2. This CDR3 spans 16 amino acids. Germline V gene data show CDR1 as LGHDT and CDR2 as YNNKEL (reference sequence). Trimming at V came to 1 base and at J to 6 bases, leaving 12 bases not matched to a gene.

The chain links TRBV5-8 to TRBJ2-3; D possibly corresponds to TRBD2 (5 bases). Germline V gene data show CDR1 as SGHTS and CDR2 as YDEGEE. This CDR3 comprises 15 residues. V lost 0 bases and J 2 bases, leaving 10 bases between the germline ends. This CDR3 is CASSLGGRPTDTQYF. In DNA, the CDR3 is TGTGCCAGCAGCTTGGGCGGGCGGCCCACAGATACGCAGTATTTT.

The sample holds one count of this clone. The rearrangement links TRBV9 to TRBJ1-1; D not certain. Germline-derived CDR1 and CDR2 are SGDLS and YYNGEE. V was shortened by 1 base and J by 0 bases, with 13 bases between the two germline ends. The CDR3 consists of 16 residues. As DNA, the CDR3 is TGTGCCAGCAGCGTAAATTACATCGCTTTGAACACTGAAGCTTTCTTT. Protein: CASSVNYIALNTEAFF.

DNA of the CDR3: TGTGCCAGCAGTGATCTAGGAAGATACGAGCAGTACTTC. This translates into CASSDLGRYEQYF. The gene calls are TRBV3-1 (or the pseudogene TRBV3-2) and TRBJ2-7; unclear D gene. The CDR3 is 13 amino acids. The germline V gene has CDR1 LGHDT and CDR2 YNNKEL (reference sequence). The V and J ends lost 6 bases and 4 bases respectively, with 13 bases between them.

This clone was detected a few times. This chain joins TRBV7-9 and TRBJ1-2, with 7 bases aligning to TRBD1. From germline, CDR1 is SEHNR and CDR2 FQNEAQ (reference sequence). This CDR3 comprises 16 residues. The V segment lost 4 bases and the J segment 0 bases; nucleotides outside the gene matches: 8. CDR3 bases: TGTGCCAGCAGCTCTCGAGGGGGCCGAACTAACTATGGCTACACCTTC. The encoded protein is CASSSRGGRTNYGYTF.

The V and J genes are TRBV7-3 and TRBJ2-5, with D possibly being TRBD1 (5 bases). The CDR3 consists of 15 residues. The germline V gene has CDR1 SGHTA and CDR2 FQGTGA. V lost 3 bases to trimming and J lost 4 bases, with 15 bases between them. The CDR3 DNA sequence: TGTGCCAGCAGCTTTCTCGGATTTGGGGCAGAGACCCAGTACTTC. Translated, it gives CASSFLGFGAETQYF.

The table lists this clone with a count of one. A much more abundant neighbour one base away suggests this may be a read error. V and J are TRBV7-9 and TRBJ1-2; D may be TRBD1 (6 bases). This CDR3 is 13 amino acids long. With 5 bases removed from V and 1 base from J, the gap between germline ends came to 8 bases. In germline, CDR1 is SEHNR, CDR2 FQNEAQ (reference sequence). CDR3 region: CASSTDSNYGYTF. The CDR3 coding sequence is TGTGCCAGCAGCACGGACAGTAACTATGGCTACACCTTC. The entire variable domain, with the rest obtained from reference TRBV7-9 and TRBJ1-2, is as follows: DTGVSQNPRHKITKRGQNVTFRCDPISEHNRLYWYRQTLGQGPEFLTYFQNEAQLEKSRLLSDRFSAERPKGSFSTLEIQRTEQGDSAMYLCASSTDSNYGYTFGSGTRLTVV.

CDR3 amino acids: CASSCRTSGSYQETQYF. As DNA, the CDR3 is TGTGCCAGCAGTTGTCGGACTAGCGGGAGTTACCAAGAGACCCAGTACTTC. This chain links TRBV6-2 or TRBV6-3 with TRBJ2-5; 13 bases fit TRBD2. The germline CDR1 and CDR2 sequences are MNHEY and SVGEGT. The CDR3 consists of 17 residues. J gave up 0 bases and V 4 bases, and 5 bases lay outside the gene matches.

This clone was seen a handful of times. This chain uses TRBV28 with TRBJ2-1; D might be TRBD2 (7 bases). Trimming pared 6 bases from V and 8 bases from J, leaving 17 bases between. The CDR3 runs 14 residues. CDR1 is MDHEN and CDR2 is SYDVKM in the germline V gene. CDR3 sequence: CASRGPWEGDEQFF. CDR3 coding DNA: TGTGCCAGCAGAGGCCCCTGGGAGGGGGATGAGCAGTTCTTC.

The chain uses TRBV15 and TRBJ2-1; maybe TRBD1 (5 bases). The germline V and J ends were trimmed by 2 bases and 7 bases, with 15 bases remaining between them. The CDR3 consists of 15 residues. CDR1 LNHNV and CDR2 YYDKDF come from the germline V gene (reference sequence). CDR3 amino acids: CATSRRSRGENEQFF. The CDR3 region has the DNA TGTGCCACCAGCAGAAGATCTAGGGGCGAAAATGAGCAGTTCTTC.

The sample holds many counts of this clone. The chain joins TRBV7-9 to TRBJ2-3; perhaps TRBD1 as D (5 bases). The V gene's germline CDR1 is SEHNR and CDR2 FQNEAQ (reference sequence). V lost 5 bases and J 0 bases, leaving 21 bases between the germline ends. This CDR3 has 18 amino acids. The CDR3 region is CASSPLRVTESSTDTQYF. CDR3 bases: TGTGCCAGCAGCCCCCTACGTGTGACAGAATCTAGCACAGATACGCAGTATTTT.

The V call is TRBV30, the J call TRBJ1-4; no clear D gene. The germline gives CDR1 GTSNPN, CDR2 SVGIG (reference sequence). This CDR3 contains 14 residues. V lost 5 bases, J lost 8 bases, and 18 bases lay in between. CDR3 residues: CAWGSGREREKLFF. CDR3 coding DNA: TGTGCCTGGGGATCAGGACGGGAAAGGGAAAAACTGTTTTTT.

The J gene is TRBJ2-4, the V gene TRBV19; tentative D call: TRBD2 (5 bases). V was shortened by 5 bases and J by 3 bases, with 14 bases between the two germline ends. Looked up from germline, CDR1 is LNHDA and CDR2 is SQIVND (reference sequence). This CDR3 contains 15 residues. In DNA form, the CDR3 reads TGTGCCAGTAGTCAGAGAGGGATAGGCAAAAACATTCAGTACTTC. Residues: CASSQRGIGKNIQYF.

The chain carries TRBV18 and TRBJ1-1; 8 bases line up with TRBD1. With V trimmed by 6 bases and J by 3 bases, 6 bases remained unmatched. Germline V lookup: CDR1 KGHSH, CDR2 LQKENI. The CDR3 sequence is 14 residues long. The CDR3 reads CASSQQGGDTEAFF. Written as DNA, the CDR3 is TGTGCCAGCTCCCAACAGGGGGGCGACACTGAAGCTTTCTTT.

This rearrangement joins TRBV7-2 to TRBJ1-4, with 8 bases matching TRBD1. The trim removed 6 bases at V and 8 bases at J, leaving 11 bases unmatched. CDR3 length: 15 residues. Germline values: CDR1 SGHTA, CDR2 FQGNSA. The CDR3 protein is CASSTGQGGWEKLFF. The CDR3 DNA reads TGTGCCAGCAGTACCGGACAGGGAGGTTGGGAAAAACTGTTTTTT. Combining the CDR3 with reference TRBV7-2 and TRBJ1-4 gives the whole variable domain GAGVSQSPSNKVTEKGKDVELRCDPISGHTALYWYRQSLGQGLEFLIYFQGNSAPDKSGLPSDRFSAERTGGSVSTLTIQRTQQEDSAVYLCASSTGQGGWEKLFFGSGTQLSVL.

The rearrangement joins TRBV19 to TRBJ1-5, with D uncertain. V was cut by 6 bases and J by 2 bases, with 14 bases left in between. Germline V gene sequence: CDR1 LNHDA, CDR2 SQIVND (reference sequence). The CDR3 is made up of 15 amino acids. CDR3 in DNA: TGTGCCAGTAGCCAACGGCGGGTGGGCAATCAGCCCCAGCATTTT. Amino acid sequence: CASSQRRVGNQPQHF.

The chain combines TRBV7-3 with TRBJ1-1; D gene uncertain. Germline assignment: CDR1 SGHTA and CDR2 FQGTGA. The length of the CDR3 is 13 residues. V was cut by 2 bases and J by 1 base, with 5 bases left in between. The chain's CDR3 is CASSLRANTEAFF. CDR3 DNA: TGTGCCAGCAGCTTACGAGCGAACACTGAAGCTTTCTTT.

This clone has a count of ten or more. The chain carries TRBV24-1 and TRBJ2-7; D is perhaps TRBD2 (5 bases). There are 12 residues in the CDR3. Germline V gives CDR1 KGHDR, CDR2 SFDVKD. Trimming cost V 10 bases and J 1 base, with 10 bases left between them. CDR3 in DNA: TGTGCCACTTCCGGGGTTTCCTACGAGCAGTACTTC. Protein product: CATSGVSYEQYF.

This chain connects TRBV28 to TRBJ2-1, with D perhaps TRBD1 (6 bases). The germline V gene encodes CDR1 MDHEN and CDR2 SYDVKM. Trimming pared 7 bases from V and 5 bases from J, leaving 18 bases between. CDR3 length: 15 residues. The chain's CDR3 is CASTPWAGADNEQFF. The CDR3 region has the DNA TGTGCCAGCACCCCTTGGGCAGGGGCGGACAATGAGCAGTTCTTC.